This T cell receptor beta chain appears in the sequencing data of a study of radiotherapy plus CTLA-4 blockade in lung cancer. Produced via immunoSEQ multiplex PCR; TCRdb's table is partial and in-frame only. This table has some 46,000 clones, more than 75% appearing once. Chemo-refractory metastatic non-small-cell lung cancer patients were treated with focal radiation plus CTLA-4 blockade with ipilimumab. The CDR3 totals 11 residues. The V gene lost 8 bases and the J gene lost 5 bases, with 9 bases spanning the gap. Germline loops: CDR1 ENHRY, CDR2 SYGVKD. The clonotype was recovered from a human donor with non-small cell lung cancer who had stable disease on radiotherapy plus ipilimumab. This sample comprised peripheral blood, obtained from a patient treated with radiotherapy plus ipilimumab. The chain carries TRBV10-3 and TRBJ2-5, with D hard to call. CDR3 sequence: CAIASTETQYF. CDR3 nucleotide sequence: TGTGCCATCGCCAGTACCGAGACCCAGTACTTC.